These 26 T cell receptor beta chains were sequenced from one sample in a study of cytomegalovirus exposure and HLA in healthy donors. The PCR contained 60 Vbeta and 13 Jbeta primers. The assay was immunoSEQ multiplex PCR, and TCRdb's table has in-frame clones only and misses some. Here the sample spans 68,000 or so clones, roughly 75% being singletons. Sequenced sample: PBMCs. All receptors derive from a woman aged 30 to 39 in good health and CMV-seronegative.

V usage is TRBV9 and J usage is TRBJ2-5, with D possibly being TRBD1 (6 bases). The germline V gene has CDR1 SGDLS and CDR2 YYNGEE. The CDR3 spans 15 residues. V lost 0 bases to trimming and J lost 5 bases, with 14 bases between them. The chain's CDR3 is CASSVDRTVRETQYF. In nucleotides, the CDR3 is TGTGCCAGCAGCGTAGATCGGACAGTGAGGGAGACCCAGTACTTC.

This clone showed up just a few times. The gene calls are TRBV6-1 and TRBJ1-5; 11 positions match TRBD1. The germline V gene encodes CDR1 MNHNS and CDR2 SASEGT. This CDR3 region has 13 residues. The J segment lost 6 bases and the V segment lost 7 bases, leaving 2 bases of the junction unmatched. Here the CDR3 DNA reads TGTGCCAGCACCGGGACAGGGGGTCAGCCCCAGCATTTT. Protein: CASTGTGGQPQHF.

V and J are TRBV7-2 and TRBJ1-2; D ambiguous. Germline-derived CDR1 and CDR2 are SGHTA and FQGNSA. There are 13 residues in the CDR3. Trimming stripped 1 base from V and 3 bases from J, with 6 bases between. For the CDR3, the DNA is TGTGCCAGCAGCTTAGGTCCGGACTATGGCTACACCTTC. Residues: CASSLGPDYGYTF.

V usage is TRBV10-1 and J usage is TRBJ1-1; D is unresolved. In germline, CDR1 is WNHNN, CDR2 SYGVQD (reference sequence). Trimming stripped 2 bases from V and 3 bases from J, with 10 bases between. CDR3 length equals 14 residues. This chain's CDR3 is CASSEQAKYTEAFF. The CDR3 nucleotides are TGCGCCAGCAGTGAGCAAGCGAAATACACTGAAGCTTTCTTT.

DNA for the CDR3: TGTGCCTGGAGGGGGAGGGGGACTCTGAACACCGGGGAGCTGTTTTTT. This codes for CAWRGRGTLNTGELFF. The chain joins TRBV30 to TRBJ2-2, with D maybe TRBD2 (7 bases). The length of the CDR3 is 16 residues. CDR1 is GTSNPN, CDR2 SVGIG, per germline (reference sequence). Trimming took off 3 bases at V and 1 base at J, with 15 bases between the two ends.

The chain combines TRBV11-3 with TRBJ1-1; no clear D. This CDR3 contains 13 residues. V dropped 4 bases and J dropped 12 bases, with 18 bases sitting between them. Per the germline V gene, CDR1 is SGHNT and CDR2 is YENEEA. The CDR3 here is CASSSLLRDPPFF. DNA for the CDR3: TGTGCCAGCAGCTCCTTATTGCGGGATCCCCCTTTCTTT.

The CDR3 spells CASSEGGNGANVLTF. For the CDR3, the DNA is TGTGCCAGCAGTGAGGGGGGGAATGGGGCCAACGTCCTGACTTTC. The chain uses TRBV6-1 and TRBJ2-6; 7 bases fit TRBD2. This CDR3 contains 15 residues. Trimming at V came to 3 bases and at J to 3 bases, leaving 2 bases not matched to a gene. Germline assignment: CDR1 MNHNS and CDR2 SASEGT.

V gene TRBV5-1 combines with J gene TRBJ1-6; 11 nucleotides match TRBD1. In germline, CDR1 is SGHRS, CDR2 YFSETQ. The ends lost 2 bases at V and 4 bases at J; junction bases unmatched: 2. CDR3 size: 16 residues. The CDR3 bases are TGCGCCAGCAGCTTTGGGACAGGGGGTTATAATTCACCCCTCCACTTT. This codes for CASSFGTGGYNSPLHF.

The chain couples TRBV30 to TRBJ2-7; 10 bases fit TRBD2. Germline loops: CDR1 GTSNPN, CDR2 SVGIG (reference sequence). CDR3 length equals 17 residues. Germline trimming cut 5 bases from V and 0 bases from J; bases unmatched to any gene: 13. In DNA, the CDR3 is TGTGCCTGGGATAGCGGGGGGTACAGTTCCCCCTCCTACGAGCAGTACTTC. Translated, it gives CAWDSGGYSSPSYEQYF. The full variable domain, in which reference TRBV30 and TRBJ2-7 provide the parts outside the CDR3, is SQTIHQWPATLVQPVGSPLSLECTVEGTSNPNLYWYRQAAGRGLQLLFYSVGIGQISSEVPQNLSASRPQDRQFILSSKKLLLSDSGFYLCAWDSGGYSSPSYEQYFGPGTRLTVT.

The gene calls are TRBV6-5 and TRBJ1-6, with TRBD1 identical over 11 bases. Germline CDR1 reads MNHEY; CDR2 reads SVGAGI. The CDR3 has 16 amino acids. V trimming: 2 bases; J trimming: 10 bases; junction bases outside the gene matches: 7. CDR3 DNA sequence: TGTGCCAGCAGTTACGGGACGGGACAGGGGGAATCACCCCTCCACTTT. Amino acids: CASSYGTGQGESPLHF.

The chain carries TRBV15 and TRBJ2-7, with TRBD2 matching 12 bases. The CDR3 covers 21 residues. V trimming: 2 bases; J trimming: 3 bases; junction bases outside the gene matches: 20. In germline, CDR1 is LNHNV, CDR2 YYDKDF (reference sequence). The CDR3 nucleotides are TGTGCCACCAGCAGACCCCCAAACAGGCTAGCGGGAGGGCCGATGCTCTACGAGCAGTACTTC. As protein: CATSRPPNRLAGGPMLYEQYF.

This chain connects TRBV7-8 to TRBJ1-3, with D possibly matching TRBD1 (6 bases). V lost 0 bases to trimming and J lost 4 bases, with 10 bases between them. There are 15 residues in the CDR3. Germline assignment: CDR1 SGHVS and CDR2 FQNEAQ. DNA of the CDR3: TGTGCCAGCAGCTTAGCCGGGACAAGAGGAAACACCATATATTTT. This gives the protein CASSLAGTRGNTIYF.

This rearrangement joins TRBV28 to TRBJ2-7, with 8 bases that match TRBD1. CDR3 length: 15 amino acids. V lost 6 bases and J lost 0; bases outside the gene matches: 7. The germline V gene encodes CDR1 MDHEN and CDR2 SYDVKM. The CDR3 DNA follows: TGTGCCAGCAGGACCCGGACAGGGAGCTCCTACGAGCAGTACTTC. Its protein is CASRTRTGSSYEQYF. Full variable domain (rest looked up from reference TRBV28 and TRBJ2-7): DVKVTQSSRYLVKRTGEKVFLECVQDMDHENMFWYRQDPGLGLRLIYFSYDVKMKEKGDIPEGYSVSREKKERFSLILESASTNQTSMYLCASRTRTGSSYEQYFGPGTRLTVT.

The genes are TRBV5-4 and TRBJ2-5; the match to TRBD2 covers 13 bases. In germline, CDR1 is SGHNT, CDR2 YYREEE (reference sequence). Trimming at V came to 0 bases and at J to 4 bases, leaving 9 bases not matched to a gene. This CDR3 contains 18 residues. CDR3 loop: CASSLESPGLAGRETQYF. CDR3 nucleotide sequence: TGTGCCAGCAGCTTGGAATCTCCGGGACTAGCGGGGAGAGAGACCCAGTACTTC.

This clone was seen a handful of times. V gene TRBV28 combines with J gene TRBJ2-7; 7 nucleotides match TRBD2. CDR3 length: 15 amino acids. The junction had 8 bases not matched to a gene; V was cut back by 6 bases and J by 0 bases. Germline V gives CDR1 MDHEN, CDR2 SYDVKM. CDR3 DNA: TGTGCCAGCAGCTCCGGGGGGACCGACTCCTACGAGCAGTACTTC. This gives the protein CASSSGGTDSYEQYF.

This chain uses TRBV30 with TRBJ1-2; perhaps TRBD1 as D (5 bases). The CDR3 contains 13 residues. Trimming pared 3 bases from V and 4 bases from J, leaving 12 bases between. Germline V gene data show CDR1 as GTSNPN and CDR2 as SVGIG (reference sequence). The chain's CDR3 is CAWRGNTGYGYTF. CDR3 bases: TGTGCCTGGAGGGGAAATACAGGCTATGGCTACACCTTC.

This clone came up a few times. The V call is TRBV5-1, the J call TRBJ2-7; D may be TRBD1 (6 bases). The germline gives CDR1 SGHRS, CDR2 YFSETQ. The ends were cut back, 4 bases at V and 3 bases at J, with 14 bases in the middle. This CDR3 is 14 amino acids long. DNA of the CDR3: TGCGCCAGCAGCACTGATGGCAGGGGCTACGAGCAGTACTTC. This encodes CASSTDGRGYEQYF.

This clone came up a few times. The rearrangement links TRBV5-5 to TRBJ1-5; weak D call: TRBD1 (6 bases). This CDR3 has 14 amino acids. Trimming pared 4 bases from V and 3 bases from J, leaving 11 bases between. Germline values: CDR1 SGHKS, CDR2 YYEKEE (reference sequence). CDR3 sequence: CASSPGQINQPQHF. DNA of the CDR3: TGTGCCAGCAGCCCAGGACAGATCAATCAGCCCCAGCATTTT.

Remarks on this clone: The junction differs from germline at one of its ends, possibly a read error. The chain combines TRBV2 with TRBJ1-1; TRBD1 is a possible D gene (5 bases). CDR1 and CDR2 (germline): SNHLY, FYNNEI. The CDR3 spans 11 residues. The CDR3 DNA is TGTGCCAGCAGTGAAGCGGGGGAGGGGCCCTTT. The encoded protein is CASSEAGEGPF.

J is TRBJ2-7 and V is TRBV5-4, with 7 bases aligning to TRBD1. Germline V gives CDR1 SGHNT, CDR2 YYREEE (reference sequence). This CDR3 spans 16 amino acids. Germline trimming cut 1 base from V and 5 bases from J; bases unmatched to any gene: 12. The CDR3 DNA sequence: TGTGCCAGCAGCTTGCGGCTGACAGGGAAAAGCGACGAGCAGTACTTC. Its protein product is CASSLRLTGKSDEQYF. Full variable domain (missing parts from reference TRBV5-4 and TRBJ2-7): ETGVTQSPTHLIKTRGQQVTLRCSSQSGHNTVSWYQQALGQGPQFIFQYYREEENGRGNFPPRFSGLQFPNYSSELNVNALELDDSALYLCASSLRLTGKSDEQYFGPGTRLTVT.

This clone has more than one count but fewer than ten. This chain uses TRBV30 with TRBJ2-7; D is possibly TRBD2 (6 bases). V was cut by 3 bases and J by 0 bases, with 12 bases left in between. CDR1 GTSNPN and CDR2 SVGIG come from the germline V gene (reference sequence). The CDR3 sequence is 14 residues long. The CDR3 DNA is TGTGCCTGGAGAGGCGGGGAGTACTCCTACGAGCAGTACTTC. The encoded protein is CAWRGGEYSYEQYF.

This clone showed up just a few times. The genes are TRBV6-5 and TRBJ1-5; 8 bases are a match to TRBD1. Trimming cost V 2 bases and J 5 bases; bases outside gene matches: 5. The CDR3 is 15 residues long. The germline V gene has CDR1 MNHEY and CDR2 SVGAGI. The CDR3 DNA follows: TGTGCCAGCAGTTACGGGACAGGTGAAGATCAGCCCCAGCATTTT. It yields the protein CASSYGTGEDQPQHF.

The rearrangement joins TRBV15 to TRBJ1-1; D remains unclear. The CDR3 has 15 residues. Per germline, CDR1 LNHNV and CDR2 YYDKDF (reference sequence). V was pared by 5 bases and J by 3 bases, with 16 bases between. CDR3: CATSPLGRLDTEAFF. Here the CDR3 DNA reads TGTGCCACCAGCCCCCTCGGGAGGTTAGACACTGAAGCTTTCTTT.

The rearrangement uses TRBV7-9 and TRBJ2-5, with 9 bases matching TRBD2. Germline V CDR1 and CDR2: SEHNR, FQNEAQ (reference sequence). CDR3 size: 15 residues. The V and J ends lost 5 bases and 1 base, in that order; junction bases with no gene match: 5. The CDR3 region is CASSQGLAPQETQYF. The CDR3 nucleotides are TGTGCCAGCAGCCAGGGACTAGCCCCCCAAGAGACCCAGTACTTC.

This clone was seen more than once but under ten times. This rearrangement joins TRBV7-9 to TRBJ2-7; 10 nucleotides match TRBD1. The CDR3 length is 13 residues. Per the germline V gene, CDR1 is SEHNR and CDR2 is FQNEAQ (reference sequence). J gave up 11 bases and V 0 bases, and 4 bases lay outside the gene matches. CDR3 residues: CASSLAGQGQEYF. In nucleotides, the CDR3 is TGTGCCAGCAGCTTAGCGGGACAGGGGCAAGAGTACTTC.

CDR3 nucleotides: TGCGCCAGCAGCCCGACTGGGGGGGCCAACGTCCTGACTTTC. Its protein is CASSPTGGANVLTF. The chain recombines TRBV5-1 with TRBJ2-6; D is ambiguous. Germline V CDR1 and CDR2: SGHRS, YFSETQ. V was trimmed by 4 bases and J by 4 bases, leaving 9 bases between them. This CDR3 region has 14 residues.